This T cell receptor (beta chain) was sequenced for a study of CD8 T cells in ankylosing spondylitis. The CDR3 extends over 15 amino acids. TCRdb re-called the 5' RACE reads through MiXCR, storing one row per CDR3 protein. The profile covers roughly 200,000 distinct CDR3 sequences, with roughly 13% appearing a single time and 16% taken by the ten largest. This chain joins TRBV12-2 and TRBJ2-2. TRBV12-2 is a pseudogene locus. This receptor was identified in a male donor with ankylosing spondylitis or in good health (not recorded which). The sample taken for sequencing was blood, either unsorted or a sorted T cell fraction (not recorded which). In DNA, the CDR3 is TGTGCAAGTCGCTTAATACTAGCGGACACCGGGGAGCTGTTTTTT. It translates to CASRLILADTGELFF.